Listed below are T cell receptor beta chains from one sample, sequenced in a study of cytomegalovirus exposure and HLA in healthy donors. Sequencing was performed with immunoSEQ multiplex PCR; in TCRdb, only in-frame clones are kept and a portion is missing. The sample yields about 130,000 clones, roughly nine tenths seen once. Sequencing was performed on PBMCs. These receptors originate from a woman younger than 30 in good health and CMV-seropositive. Both conserved end residues are part of each CDR3.

v_call	j_call	cdr3_aa
TRBV18	TRBJ1-2	CASSARQGGDGYTF
TRBV11-2	TRBJ1-6	CASSLGSGGGSPLHF
TRBV9	TRBJ2-7	CASSPTEEGRYEQYF
TRBV7-2	TRBJ1-2	CASSLAVPEEGYTF
TRBV27	TRBJ1-2	CASSSYGTDYGYTF
TRBV5-1	TRBJ1-2	CASSSDTTNYGYTF
TRBV28	TRBJ2-2	CASSVQGWTGELFF
TRBV28	TRBJ2-4	CASRGQGPNIQYF
TRBV28	TRBJ1-1	CASSSLTGGPEAFF
TRBV18	TRBJ2-7	CASSPPSRTGLYEQYF
TRBV7-3	TRBJ1-6	CASSAGQRNSPLHF
TRBV10-3	TRBJ2-7	CAITEAQGAYEQYF
TRBV7-9	TRBJ2-5	CASSWGGVQETQYF
TRBV10-3	TRBJ2-2	CAIRPTSGVNTGELFF
TRBV28	TRBJ2-7	CASSSPGQGNEQYF
TRBV7-6	TRBJ2-1	CASSLDRDRLINEQFF
TRBV13	TRBJ1-2	CASSLGEGQVNYGYTF
TRBV6-5	TRBJ1-1	CASGYRVGRTEAFF
TRBV2	.	CASSPGTSGLYEQYF
TRBV13	TRBJ2-7	CASSRLAGGPLSYEQYF
TRBV19	TRBJ1-4	CASSIVQNEKLFF
TRBV7-2	TRBJ2-3	CASSPTLYGISTDTQYF
TRBV28	TRBJ2-5	CATIDGLGWEETQYF
TRBV28	TRBJ2-7	CASTPREGDEQYF
TRBV10-1	TRBJ2-2	CASSEGSGGNTGELFF
TRBV28	TRBJ2-3	CASSLRGGASDTQYF
TRBV28	TRBJ2-2	CASSSSSRANTGELFF
TRBV9	TRBJ2-7	CASSVGGGLRHEQYF
TRBV11-2	TRBJ2-7	CASSLQGRGEQYF
TRBV6-5	TRBJ2-1	CASTQNNEQFF
TRBV21-1	TRBJ2-2	CASSKGNRVDTGELFF
TRBV7-2	TRBJ2-4	CASSLNRVQNIQYF
TRBV4-2	TRBJ2-3	CASSRLAGGSTDTQYF
TRBV2	TRBJ2-3	CAILGGSGVDTQYF
TRBV19	TRBJ2-7	CASRIGGQGTYEQYF
TRBV28	TRBJ1-5	CASSPPRLDSYSNQPQHF
TRBV27	TRBJ1-6	CASRRGEAPLHF
TRBV6-6	TRBJ2-7	CASSYIPLGDYEQYF
TRBV28	TRBJ1-1	CASSRRGQYTEAFF
TRBV11-2	TRBJ2-2	CASSSRKLDRGRGTGELFF
TRBV7-9	TRBJ1-4	CASSLGQGDNEKLFF
TRBV9	TRBJ2-3	CASSPGTGVGYTQYF
TRBV6-6	TRBJ2-4	CASSYPGTSEVREYF
TRBV6-1	TRBJ1-1	CASSVAGQDTEAFF
TRBV28	TRBJ1-1	CASSRDRLNTEAFF
TRBV19	TRBJ1-1	CASRGAGEAFF
TRBV7-3	TRBJ2-2	CASSRGLAGTGELFF
TRBV7-9	TRBJ1-6	CASSPRGQGNSPLHF
TRBV23-1	TRBJ2-7	CASSQGGTTGEETYEQYF
TRBV28	TRBJ1-1	CASSPLNTEAFF
TRBV5-4	TRBJ1-1	CASSLTGEDTEAFF
TRBV20-1	TRBJ1-2	CSASQGDGYTF
TRBV5-1	TRBJ1-1	CASSPQGANTEAFF
TRBV4-3	TRBJ2-3	CASSQALAGDTQYF
TRBV7-2	TRBJ2-1	CASRQVASSYNEQFF
TRBV27	TRBJ1-5	CASSRPRDSQYSNQPQHF
TRBV6-6	TRBJ1-1	CASRRGEDTEAFF
TRBV2	TRBJ1-2	CARLNQWDYGYTF